The T cell receptor (beta chain) described here comes from a study of blood T cell repertoires in COVID-19. Overall study context: Samples came from the United States, Italy and Spain, spanning acute and convalescent COVID-19. T cells, B-cell-depleted T cells, or PBMCs provided the cDNA or gDNA that served as material.

In the case of this clone: The same CDR3 arises from other DNA sequences in this sample as well.

In the authors' workflow: Nucleated cell number was recorded as an estimate derived from reference gene primer amplification. Profiling relied on immunoSEQ multiplex PCR, and the TCRdb table lists in-frame clones only, not all of them. The DNA gave D and trimming, while V, J and clone size come from that table. The profile shows roughly 90,000 clones, about 80% of them singletons. The CDR3 runs to 14 residues. Trimming took 2 bases from V and 4 from J; bases not matched to a gene: 5. CDR1 and CDR2 (germline): MNHEY, SVGAGI. Sequenced input: peripheral blood. The clonotype originates from a woman aged 65 to 85 with acute or convalescent COVID-19. The rearrangement links TRBV6-5 to TRBJ2-7; 7 nucleotides align to TRBD2. DNA for the CDR3: TGTGCCAGCAGTTACGTCGCGGGAGTGTACGAGCAGTACTTC. This sequence encodes CASSYVAGVYEQYF.